This TCR beta chain was recorded in a study of early stage breast cancer tumors. The study's findings and limits: Tumor and normal breast were distinguished via blood comparison in about 85% of the 16 patients. Enriched TCRB sequences shared across patients were mostly commonly generated sequences. Compared with adjacent normal breast tissue, tumors showed 2 to 3-fold greater T cell density and higher clonality.

With regard to this clone: Its antigen is not known.

Generated by immunoSEQ multiplex PCR, the TCRdb table keeps only in-frame clones and is missing some. The sample holds 25,000 to 30,000 clones, around 50% seen once. The CDR3 loop spans 14 amino acids. V was clipped by 8 bases and J by 3 bases, with 16 bases between them. CDR1 MNHNS and CDR2 SASEGT come from the germline V gene. The sequence came from a person in their fifties with breast cancer. Sample: breast tumor tissue. This chain joins TRBV6-1 and TRBJ1-1; a possible D gene is TRBD1 (6 bases). CDR3 amino acids: CASAKGGPYTEAFF. The CDR3 nucleotides read TGTGCCAGCGCTAAGGGGGGGCCCTACACTGAAGCTTTCTTT.